One sample yielded the 11 T cell receptor beta chains listed below, sequenced in a study of OX40 agonist ivuxolimab in advanced cancers. Repertoires were generated with immunoSEQ multiplex PCR, while TCRdb's copy carries only in-frame clones and drops some. The table lists 55,000 to 80,000 clones, about 90% of them singletons. The material sequenced was CD4+ or CD8+ T cells sorted from blood, taken in a trial of the OX40 agonist ivuxolimab. The receptors were gathered from an adult with an advanced solid tumor such as melanoma, head and neck, liver or kidney cancer.

The chain has TRBV9 and TRBJ2-2; perhaps D is TRBD1 or TRBD2 (5 bases each). From germline, CDR1 is SGDLS and CDR2 YYNGEE. Trimming cost V 0 bases and J 4 bases, with 13 bases left between them. CDR3 size: 16 residues. DNA for the CDR3: TGTGCCAGCAGCGTAGAGCAGCTCGGGGCCACCGGGGAGCTGTTTTTT. This encodes CASSVEQLGATGELFF.

CDR3 in amino acids: CASSFETGSSYEQYF. The CDR3 bases are TGTGCCAGCAGCTTCGAGACAGGATCCTCCTACGAGCAGTACTTC. The chain employs TRBV11-3 and TRBJ2-7, with D perhaps matching TRBD1 (6 bases). Germline lookup yields CDR1 SGHNT and CDR2 YENEEA. The CDR3 consists of 15 residues. V dropped 3 bases and J dropped 0 bases, with 12 bases sitting between them.

The V gene is TRBV5-1, the J gene TRBJ1-2; the match to TRBD1 covers 7 bases. CDR1 and CDR2 (germline): SGHRS, YFSETQ. The V and J ends lost 1 base and 8 bases, in that order; junction bases with no gene match: 11. The CDR3 totals 15 residues. CDR3 residues: CASSLLDEGGGGYTF. In DNA, the CDR3 is TGCGCCAGCAGCTTGCTCGACGAAGGGGGCGGCGGCTACACCTTC.

The J gene is TRBJ1-1, the V gene TRBV2; 8 bases agree with TRBD1. The CDR3 has 14 residues. J gave up 1 base and V 4 bases, and 2 bases lay outside the gene matches. Germline-derived CDR1 and CDR2 are SNHLY and FYNNEI. The CDR3 region is CASSVQGANTEAFF. The DNA for the CDR3 is TGTGCCAGCAGTGTCCAGGGGGCGAACACTGAAGCTTTCTTT.

The genes are TRBV9 and TRBJ2-2; D is unresolved. The CDR3 is made up of 14 amino acids. Trimming left V 5 bases short and J 2 bases short, with 10 bases between. Germline assignment: CDR1 SGDLS and CDR2 YYNGEE. The CDR3 DNA sequence: TGTGCCAGCAGTCGAAACTCTAACACCGGGGAGCTGTTTTTT. Encoded protein: CASSRNSNTGELFF.

This rearrangement joins TRBV5-1 to TRBJ2-5; D ambiguous. This CDR3 comprises 14 residues. The V end lost 7 bases, the J end lost 1 base, and 14 bases lay between the germline ends. CDR1 is SGHRS and CDR2 is YFSETQ in the germline V gene. CDR3 nucleotide sequence: TGCGCCAGCCAAAGGCGAGCAGCCCAAGAGACCCAGTACTTC. Translating gives CASQRRAAQETQYF.

This clone has only a few counts. The chain couples TRBV14 to TRBJ2-5; D is undetermined. CDR1 is SGHDN and CDR2 is FVKESK in the germline V gene. The germline V and J ends were trimmed by 3 bases and 5 bases, with 7 bases remaining between them. CDR3 length: 12 residues. The CDR3: CASSQNRETQYF. CDR3 sequence (DNA): TGTGCCAGCAGCCAGAATAGGGAGACCCAGTACTTC. Full variable domain (rest looked up from reference TRBV14 and TRBJ2-5): EAGVTQFPSHSVIEKGQTVTLRCDPISGHDNLYWYRRVMGKEIKFLLHFVKESKQDESGMPNNRFLAERTGGTYSTLKVQPAELEDSGVYFCASSQNRETQYFGPGTRLLVL.

The chain joins TRBV4-2 to TRBJ2-2; D gene unclear. The V gene's germline CDR1 is LGHNA and CDR2 YNFKEQ. This CDR3 has 13 amino acids. Trimming pared 1 base from V and 3 bases from J, leaving 3 bases between. CDR3 sequence (DNA): TGTGCCAGCAGCCAAGTCTACACCGGGGAGCTGTTTTTT. Translation: CASSQVYTGELFF.

This clone appeared a few times. The genes are TRBV10-3 and TRBJ1-5, with D unresolved. CDR3 length: 13 amino acids. V dropped 2 bases and J dropped 9 bases, with 11 bases sitting between them. The V gene's germline CDR1 is ENHRY and CDR2 SYGVKD. In nucleotides, the CDR3 is TGTGCCATCAGTGAGGCGGGGTATTCGCCCCAGCATTTT. Protein product: CAISEAGYSPQHF.

The J gene is TRBJ2-4, the V gene TRBV9; weak D call: TRBD2 (5 bases). The ends were cut back, 0 bases at V and 8 bases at J, with 12 bases in the middle. This CDR3 comprises 14 residues. From germline, CDR1 is SGDLS and CDR2 YYNGEE. The CDR3 sequence: CASSVVGTGDIQYF. The CDR3 bases are TGTGCCAGCAGCGTAGTGGGAACCGGGGACATTCAGTACTTC. Filled out from reference TRBV9 and TRBJ2-4, the complete variable domain reads DSGVTQTPKHLITATGQRVTLRCSPRSGDLSVYWYQQSLDQGLQFLIQYYNGEERAKGNILERFSAQQFPDLHSELNLSSLELGDSALYFCASSVVGTGDIQYFGAGTRLSVL.

This chain joins TRBV5-1 and TRBJ1-1; 7 nucleotides match TRBD1. After removal of 4 bases from V and 5 bases from J, the junction contained 5 bases not matched to a gene. CDR1 and CDR2 (germline): SGHRS, YFSETQ. This CDR3 is 13 amino acids long. CDR3 DNA: TGCGCCAGCAGCGCACAGGGGCAAACTGAAGCTTTCTTT. It codes for CASSAQGQTEAFF.